This T cell receptor (beta chain) originates from a study of T cell responses to AZD1222 COVID-19 vaccine. Germline loops: CDR1 SQVTM, CDR2 ANQGSEA. V lost 7 bases to trimming and J lost 2 bases, with 5 bases between them. This CDR3 comprises 10 residues. On this clone itself: The target antigen is unknown.

Here immunoSEQ multiplex PCR was the method, and the copy in TCRdb shows in-frame clones only, minus some. This table has around 140,000 clones, roughly 87% appearing once. Study findings and constraints: Donors, mostly white British, included more females; clonal diversity was possibly underestimated. Spike as a whole was targeted by vaccine-associated CD4 TCRs, dominant at 160-218 and 743-854.

The sequence came from an adult who received the MenACWY meningococcal vaccine as a control. The J gene is TRBJ1-1, the V gene TRBV29-1, with D unresolved. The sample was peripheral blood, taken 28 days after the second dose of the MenACWY control vaccine. The CDR3 reads CSGGNTEAFF. CDR3 DNA sequence: TGCAGCGGCGGTAACACTGAAGCTTTCTTT.